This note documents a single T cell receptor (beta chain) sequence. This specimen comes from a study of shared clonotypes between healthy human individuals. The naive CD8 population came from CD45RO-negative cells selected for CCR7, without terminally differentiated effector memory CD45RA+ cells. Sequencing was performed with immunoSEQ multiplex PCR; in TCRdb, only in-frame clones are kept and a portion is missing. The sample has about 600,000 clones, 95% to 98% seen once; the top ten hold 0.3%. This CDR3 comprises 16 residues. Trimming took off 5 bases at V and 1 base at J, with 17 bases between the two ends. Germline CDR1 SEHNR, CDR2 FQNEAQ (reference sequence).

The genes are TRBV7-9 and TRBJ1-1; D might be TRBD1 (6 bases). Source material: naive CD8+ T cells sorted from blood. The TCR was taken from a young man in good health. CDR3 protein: CASSARTATPNTEAFF. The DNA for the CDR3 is TGTGCCAGCAGCGCACGGACAGCCACTCCGAACACTGAAGCTTTCTTT.